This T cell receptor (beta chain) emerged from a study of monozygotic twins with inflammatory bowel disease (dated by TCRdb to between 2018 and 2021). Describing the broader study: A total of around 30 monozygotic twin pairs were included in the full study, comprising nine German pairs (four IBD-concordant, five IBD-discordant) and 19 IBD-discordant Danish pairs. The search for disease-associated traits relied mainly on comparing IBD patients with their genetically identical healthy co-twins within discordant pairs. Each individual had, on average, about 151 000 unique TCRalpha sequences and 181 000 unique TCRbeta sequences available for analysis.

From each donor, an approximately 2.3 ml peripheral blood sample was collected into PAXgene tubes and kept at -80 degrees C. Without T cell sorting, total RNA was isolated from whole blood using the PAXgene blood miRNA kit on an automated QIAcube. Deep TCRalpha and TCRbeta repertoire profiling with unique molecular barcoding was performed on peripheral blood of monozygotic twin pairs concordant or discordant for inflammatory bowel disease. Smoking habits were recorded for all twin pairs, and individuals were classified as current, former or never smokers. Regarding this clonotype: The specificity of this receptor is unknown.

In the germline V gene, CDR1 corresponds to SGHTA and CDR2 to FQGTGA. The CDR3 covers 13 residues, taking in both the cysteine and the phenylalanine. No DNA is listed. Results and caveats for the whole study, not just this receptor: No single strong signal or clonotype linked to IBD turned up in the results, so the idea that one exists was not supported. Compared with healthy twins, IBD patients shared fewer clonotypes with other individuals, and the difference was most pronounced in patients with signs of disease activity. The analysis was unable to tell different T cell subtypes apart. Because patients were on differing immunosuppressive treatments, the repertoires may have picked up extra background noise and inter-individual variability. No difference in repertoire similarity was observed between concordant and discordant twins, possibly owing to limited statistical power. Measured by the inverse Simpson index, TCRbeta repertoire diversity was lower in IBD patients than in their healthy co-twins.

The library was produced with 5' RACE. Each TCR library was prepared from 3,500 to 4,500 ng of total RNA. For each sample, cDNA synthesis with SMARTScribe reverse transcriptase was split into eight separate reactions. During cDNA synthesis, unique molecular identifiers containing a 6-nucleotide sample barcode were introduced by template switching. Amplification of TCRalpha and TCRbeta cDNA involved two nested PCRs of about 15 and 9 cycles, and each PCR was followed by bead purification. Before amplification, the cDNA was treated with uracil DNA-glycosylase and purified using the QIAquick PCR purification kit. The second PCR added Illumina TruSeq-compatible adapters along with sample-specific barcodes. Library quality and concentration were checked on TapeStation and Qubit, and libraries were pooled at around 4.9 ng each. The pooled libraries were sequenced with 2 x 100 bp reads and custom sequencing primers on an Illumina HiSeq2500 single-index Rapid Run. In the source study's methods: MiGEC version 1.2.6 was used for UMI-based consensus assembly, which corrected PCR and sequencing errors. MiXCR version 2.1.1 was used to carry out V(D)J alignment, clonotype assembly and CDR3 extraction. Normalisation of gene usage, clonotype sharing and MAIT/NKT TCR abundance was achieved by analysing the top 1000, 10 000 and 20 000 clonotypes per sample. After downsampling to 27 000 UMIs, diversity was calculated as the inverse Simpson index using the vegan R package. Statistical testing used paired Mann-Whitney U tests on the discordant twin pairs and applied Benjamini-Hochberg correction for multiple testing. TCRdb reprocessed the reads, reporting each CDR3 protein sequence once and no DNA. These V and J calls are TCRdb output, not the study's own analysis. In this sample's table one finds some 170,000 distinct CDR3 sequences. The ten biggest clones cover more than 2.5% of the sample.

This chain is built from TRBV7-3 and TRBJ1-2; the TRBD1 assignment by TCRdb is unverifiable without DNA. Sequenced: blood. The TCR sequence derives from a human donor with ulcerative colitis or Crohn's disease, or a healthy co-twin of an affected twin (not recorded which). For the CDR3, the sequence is CASSQRQGYGYTF.